A single sample is the source of the 24 T cell receptor beta chains below, sequenced in a study of cytotoxic CD8 clonotypes in ibrutinib-treated CLL. Sequencing used immunoSEQ multiplex PCR; TCRdb keeps in-frame clones, though not all of them. The table lists 70,000 to 80,000 clones, approximately 87% of them singletons, with about 36% in the top ten. This specimen was PBMCs, taken after 24 months of ibrutinib treatment. These receptor sequences come from a human donor with chronic lymphocytic leukemia.

CDR3 sequence (DNA): TGTGCCAGCAGTTTAACAGGGGAGTCGGGTGGCGAGCAGTACTTC. It yields the protein CASSLTGESGGEQYF. The J gene is TRBJ2-7, the V gene TRBV6-6, with 7 bases lining up with TRBD1. Germline loops: CDR1 MNHNY, CDR2 SVGAGI (reference sequence). The CDR3 is made up of 15 amino acids. With 4 bases clipped from V and 6 bases from J, the junction kept 12 bases outside the gene matches.

This sequence joins TRBV18 and TRBJ2-6; maybe TRBD1 (6 bases). The V and J ends lost 2 bases and 0 bases respectively, with 17 bases between them. The CDR3 runs to 19 residues. Germline loops: CDR1 KGHSH, CDR2 LQKENI. Here the CDR3 reads CASSPIVPGQRSGANVLTF. CDR3 DNA: TGTGCCAGCTCACCAATCGTCCCCGGACAGCGCTCTGGGGCCAACGTCCTGACTTTC.

This sequence joins TRBV5-6 and TRBJ2-7, with a tentative D call TRBD1 (6 bases). Between the trimmed V and J ends, which lost 3 bases and 5 bases, there was a span of 9 bases. This CDR3 has 12 amino acids. Per germline, CDR1 SGHDT and CDR2 YYEEEE. CDR3 loop: CASSYGQNEQYF. For the CDR3, the DNA is TGTGCCAGCAGCTACGGACAGAACGAGCAGTACTTC.

The chain employs TRBV28 and TRBJ2-3; 9 bases fit TRBD2. This CDR3 comprises 15 residues. V shed 6 bases, J shed 2 bases, and the junction held 6 bases outside the gene matches. Germline-derived CDR1 and CDR2 are MDHEN and SYDVKM. CDR3 nucleotides: TGTGCCAGCAGGGCTAGCGGGACCGCCACAGATACGCAGTATTTT. Its translation: CASRASGTATDTQYF.

The V call is TRBV7-2, the J call TRBJ2-1; TRBD2 is a possible D gene (6 bases). Per the germline V gene, CDR1 is SGHTA and CDR2 is FQGNSA. The length of the CDR3 is 15 residues. Deletions cut 1 base from V and 8 bases from J, with 15 bases between. This chain's CDR3 is CASSLVGLTSDEQFF. DNA of the CDR3: TGTGCCAGCAGCTTAGTGGGACTTACTTCTGATGAGCAGTTCTTC.

This rearrangement joins TRBV28 to TRBJ1-2; 8 bases map to TRBD1. The V and J ends lost 4 bases and 6 bases, in that order; junction bases with no gene match: 10. The CDR3 has 15 residues. Germline CDR1 and CDR2: MDHEN and SYDVKM. CDR3 nucleotide sequence: TGTGCCAGCAGTTCCCATACCGACAGGGGACATGGCTACACCTTC. Its protein product is CASSSHTDRGHGYTF.

The CDR3 sequence is CASSPSGTVTDTQYF. The CDR3 DNA is TGTGCCAGCAGCCCCTCCGGGACTGTCACAGATACGCAGTATTTT. The chain carries TRBV9 and TRBJ2-3; possibly TRBD2 for D (6 bases). CDR1 and CDR2 from the germline V gene are SGDLS and YYNGEE. The V end was cut by 4 bases, the J end by 2 bases, with 14 bases between. The CDR3 runs 15 residues.

The V call is TRBV19, the J call TRBJ1-1, with D unclear. Germline V CDR1 and CDR2: LNHDA, SQIVND (reference sequence). This CDR3 region has 16 residues. The ends were cut back, 9 bases at V and 1 base at J, with 21 bases in the middle. CDR3 amino acids: CASQSWGVVANTEAFF. CDR3 sequence (DNA): TGTGCCAGCCAGAGTTGGGGTGTTGTTGCGAACACTGAAGCTTTCTTT.

This clone was detected once. This sequence joins TRBV27 and TRBJ2-3, with 11 bases that match TRBD2. The CDR3 has 16 amino acids. Germline CDR1 is MNHEY and CDR2 is SMNVEV (reference sequence). The trim removed 5 bases at V and 6 bases at J, leaving 10 bases unmatched. The CDR3 loop reads CASSLNLPSGRDTQYF. CDR3 DNA: TGTGCCAGCAGTCTAAATCTCCCTAGCGGGAGGGATACGCAGTATTTT.

V usage is TRBV7-9 and J usage is TRBJ1-1, with D possibly TRBD1 on 5 matching bases. The CDR3 sequence is 13 residues long. The germline V and J ends were trimmed by 5 bases and 10 bases, with 17 bases remaining between them. CDR1 and CDR2 from the germline V gene are SEHNR and FQNEAQ (reference sequence). The CDR3 region is CASSPIRAGRAFF. CDR3 DNA: TGTGCCAGCAGCCCGATTAGGGCAGGGAGAGCTTTCTTT.

The chain recombines TRBV28 with TRBJ2-5, with no clear D. V was cut by 6 bases and J by 3 bases, with 5 bases left in between. CDR1 and CDR2 from the germline V gene are MDHEN and SYDVKM. This CDR3 is 11 amino acids long. Written as DNA, the CDR3 is TGTGCCAGCAGGGCGGAAGAGACCCAGTACTTC. Its translation is CASRAEETQYF. Drawing the rest from reference TRBV28 and TRBJ2-5, the complete variable domain is DVKVTQSSRYLVKRTGEKVFLECVQDMDHENMFWYRQDPGLGLRLIYFSYDVKMKEKGDIPEGYSVSREKKERFSLILESASTNQTSMYLCASRAEETQYFGPGTRLLVL.

The table lists this clone with a few counts. The rearrangement links TRBV5-6 to TRBJ2-6; 7 bases map to TRBD1. The CDR3 runs 15 residues. V shed 5 bases, J shed 2 bases, and the junction held 4 bases outside the gene matches. Germline V gene sequence: CDR1 SGHDT, CDR2 YYEEEE. CDR3 nucleotides: TGTGCCAGCAGAACCAGGGGGACTGGGGCCAACGTCCTGACTTTC. Translating gives CASRTRGTGANVLTF.

The genes are TRBV27 and TRBJ2-3, with 7 bases fitting TRBD1. Trimming cost V 3 bases and J 1 base; bases outside gene matches: 4. Per germline, CDR1 MNHEY and CDR2 SMNVEV (reference sequence). The CDR3 contains 15 residues. As DNA, the CDR3 is TGTGCCAGCAGTTTTAAGGGACAGCGCACAGATACGCAGTATTTT. Translated, it gives CASSFKGQRTDTQYF.

The chain has TRBV7-2 and TRBJ1-2; D is unresolved. Germline CDR1 is SGHTA and CDR2 is FQGNSA. Trimming removed 1 base at V and 0 bases at J, with 9 bases between. The length of the CDR3 is 15 residues. The CDR3, as DNA: TGTGCCAGCAGCTTAGGGGCCACTCCTAACTATGGCTACACCTTC. Its translation: CASSLGATPNYGYTF.

The rearrangement links TRBV7-9 to TRBJ2-7; possibly TRBD1 or TRBD2 for D (6 bases each). CDR1 is SEHNR, CDR2 FQNEAQ, per germline (reference sequence). The CDR3 runs 13 residues. Trimming took off 2 bases at V and 6 bases at J, with 11 bases between the two ends. The DNA for the CDR3 is TGTGCCAGCAGCTTATTTGGGGGGCCCGAGCAGTACTTC. The encoded protein is CASSLFGGPEQYF.

The rearrangement uses TRBV29-1 and TRBJ2-4; no clear D gene. Trimming took off 5 bases at V and 9 bases at J, with 17 bases between the two ends. The CDR3 loop spans 13 amino acids. Germline V lookup: CDR1 SQVTM, CDR2 ANQGSEA. This CDR3 reads CSVRTVRESIQYF. The CDR3 DNA follows: TGCAGCGTTAGAACGGTCCGTGAGAGCATTCAGTACTTC. Variable domain in full (rest from reference TRBV29-1 and TRBJ2-4): SAVISQKPSRDICQRGTSLTIQCQVDSQVTMMFWYRQQPGQSLTLIATANQGSEATYESGFVIDKFPISRPNLTFSTLTVSNMSPEDSSIYLCSVRTVRESIQYFGAGTRLSVL.

J is TRBJ1-2 and V is TRBV18; D not resolved. CDR3 length: 13 residues. Trimming stripped 2 bases from V and 6 bases from J, with 10 bases between. CDR1 is KGHSH and CDR2 is LQKENI in the germline V gene. The CDR3 sequence: CASSPGVINGYTF. CDR3 coding DNA: TGTGCCAGCTCACCAGGGGTAATAAATGGCTACACCTTC.

CDR3 DNA: TGTGCCAGCAGCTTAGTTCTAGCGGGAAGCAATGAGCAGTTCTTC. Its translation is CASSLVLAGSNEQFF. The rearrangement joins TRBV7-2 to TRBJ2-1; 9 bases fit TRBD2. The CDR3 totals 15 residues. The V and J ends lost 1 base and 6 bases, in that order; junction bases with no gene match: 4. Germline V lookup: CDR1 SGHTA, CDR2 FQGNSA.

In its sample, this clone was seen once. The chain combines TRBV7-9 with TRBJ2-2, with D hard to call. V was pared by 7 bases and J by 3 bases, with 6 bases between. CDR3 length equals 12 residues. Germline V lookup: CDR1 SEHNR, CDR2 FQNEAQ (reference sequence). Here the CDR3 DNA reads TGTGCCAGCACCCCTGACACCGGGGAGCTGTTTTTT. Translation gives CASTPDTGELFF.

The J gene is TRBJ2-7, the V gene TRBV5-1, with 9 bases matching TRBD1. CDR1 is SGHRS, CDR2 YFSETQ, per germline. Germline trimming cut 4 bases from V and 2 bases from J; bases unmatched to any gene: 10. CDR3 length: 16 amino acids. The CDR3 region has the DNA TGCGCCAGCAGCGAATTACCGGGACAGGGAGCCTACGAGCAGTACTTC. The encoded protein is CASSELPGQGAYEQYF.

The chain links TRBV27 to TRBJ1-2, with 7 bases matching TRBD1. From germline, CDR1 is MNHEY and CDR2 SMNVEV (reference sequence). The CDR3 loop spans 15 amino acids. J was trimmed by 5 bases and V by 0 bases; bases with no gene match: 6. As DNA, the CDR3 is TGTGCCAGCAGTTTATCCATGACAGGGCCTTATGGCTACACCTTC. It is translated as CASSLSMTGPYGYTF.

The chain uses TRBV6-5 and TRBJ1-1; possible D gene TRBD1, 5 bases. Germline V gene data show CDR1 as MNHEY and CDR2 as SVGAGI. This CDR3 is built from 13 residues. V lost 6 bases and J 1 base, leaving 9 bases between the germline ends. CDR3 in DNA: TGTGCCAGCAGATACCAGGGGAACACTGAAGCTTTCTTT. Its translation is CASRYQGNTEAFF.

The V gene is TRBV15, the J gene TRBJ2-1; 10 bases are a match to TRBD2. Germline loops: CDR1 LNHNV, CDR2 YYDKDF (reference sequence). V was clipped by 4 bases and J by 4 bases; unmatched bases: 4. The length of the CDR3 is 15 residues. CDR3 in amino acids: CATSMGLALYNEQFF. The CDR3 nucleotides read TGTGCCACCAGCATGGGACTAGCGCTTTACAATGAGCAGTTCTTC.

This clone was seen a single time. J is TRBJ2-7 and V is TRBV19, with TRBD1 matching 11 bases. CDR3 length: 14 residues. V was clipped by 4 bases and J by 3 bases; unmatched bases: 2. CDR1 and CDR2 (germline): LNHDA, SQIVND (reference sequence). The CDR3 sequence is CASSTGTGGYEQYF. In DNA, the CDR3 is TGTGCCAGTAGTACCGGGACAGGGGGCTACGAGCAGTACTTC.